A selection of T cell receptor beta chains follows, all from one sample in a study of blood T cell repertoires in COVID-19. Data came from immunoSEQ multiplex PCR; TCRdb stores just in-frame clones and leaves some out. Seen here are fewer than 300,000 clones, 80% to 90% observed once, and the top ten hold under 2.5%. Sequencing was done on a sample of peripheral blood. Receptors were obtained from a woman aged 45-60 years with acute or convalescent COVID-19. Each CDR3 is given with its conserved first and last residue. D genes are given only for firm matches. Size tells how often a clone was seen (once, few, many) or the class of an expanded clone, and some rows leave it out.

size,J,V,D,DNA,CDR3
NA,TRBJ2-3,TRBV30,TRBD2,TGTGCCTGGAGTCAAGGACTAGCAGATACGCAGTATTTT,CAWSQGLADTQYF
NA,TRBJ2-1,TRBV19,NA,TGTGCCAGTAGTATGGGGGCCGCAGGCGGGAGTAATGAGCAGTTCTTC,CASSMGAAGGSNEQFF
NA,TRBJ2-5,TRBV28,TRBD1,TGTGCCAGCAGTTTATTTTTGGACAGGGGAGGGGAGACCCAGTACTTC,CASSLFLDRGGETQYF
few,TRBJ1-2,TRBV7-9,NA,TGTGCCAGCAGCTTATGGCCAGGGGAAGGCTACACCTTC,CASSLWPGEGYTF
NA,TRBJ2-2,TRBV6-1,TRBD1,TGTGCCAGCAGTGGAAGACAGGGGGCGAGCACCGGGGAGCTGTTTTTT,CASSGRQGASTGELFF
NA,TRBJ1-5,TRBV28,NA,TGTGCCAGCAGTGCCCCCTCGGGGGGAGGGATTCAGCCCCAGCATTTT,CASSAPSGGGIQPQHF
NA,TRBJ1-1,TRBV11-3,NA,TGTGCCAGCAGCTTAGGGAGAGGGAACGAAGCTTTCTTT,CASSLGRGNEAFF
NA,TRBJ1-6,TRBV30,TRBD1,TGTGCCTGGAACCGGGACAGAGCGAGCTCCTATAATTCACCCCTCCACTTT,CAWNRDRASSYNSPLHF
NA,TRBJ2-1,TRBV27,TRBD2,TGTGCCAGCAGTCCCGGGACTAGCGGGAGCAATGAGCAGTTCTTC,CASSPGTSGSNEQFF
NA,TRBJ2-7,TRBV28,NA,TGTGCCAGCAGTACGCCCCTAGCGCTATTCTCCTACGAGCAGTACTTC,CASSTPLALFSYEQYF
NA,TRBJ2-1,TRBV29-1,TRBD2,TGCAGCGCCCTACAGAGAGCGGGACTAGCGGGTGAGCAGTTCTTC,CSALQRAGLAGEQFF
NA,TRBJ1-1,TRBV2,TRBD1,TGTGCCAGCAAATCTCTTCAGGGGGGAAACACTGAAGCTTTCTTT,CASKSLQGGNTEAFF
NA,TRBJ1-2,TRBV6-2/TRBV6-3,TRBD1,TGTGCCAGCAGTCGCCGGGACAGGGCCTATGGCTACACCTTC,CASSRRDRAYGYTF
NA,TRBJ2-5,TRBV24-1,TRBD2,TGTGCCACCAGCGGGAGGGGCCAGGGTGGAACGGGAGTACGGGGAGAGACCCAGTACTTC,CATSGRGQGGTGVRGETQYF
NA,TRBJ2-7,TRBV7-2,TRBD2,TGTGCCAGCAGCTTACGAGCGGGAGGGCCCTACGAGCAGTACTTC,CASSLRAGGPYEQYF
NA,TRBJ2-2,TRBV9,TRBD1,TGTGCCAGCAGCGACGGGACAGGGGTCTTGACCGGGGAGCTGTTTTTT,CASSDGTGVLTGELFF
NA,TRBJ2-7,TRBV10-2,NA,TGCGCCACCACAGGGACGGCCACCTACGAGCAGTACTTC,CATTGTATYEQYF
NA,TRBJ1-2,TRBV5-5,NA,TGTGCCAGCAGCCCCCCCTTGGCCCAGGGCTACACCTTC,CASSPPLAQGYTF
NA,TRBJ2-7,TRBV7-9,NA,TGTGCCAGCAGCGCAGCCTACGAGCAGTACTTC,CASSAAYEQYF
NA,TRBJ1-2,TRBV20-1,NA,TGCAGTGCTAGTAAAGGGGACTATGGCTACACCTTC,CSASKGDYGYTF
NA,TRBJ2-2,TRBV21-1,NA,TGTGCCAGCAGCAAAGAGGTAGCGGCAGTCAGGACCGGGGAGCTGTTTTTT,CASSKEVAAVRTGELFF
NA,TRBJ1-2,TRBV7-2,TRBD1,TGTGCCAGCAGCTTACAGACAGGGGGCGCTTCTGGCTACACCTTC,CASSLQTGGASGYTF
few,TRBJ2-2,TRBV9,TRBD1,TGTGCCAGCAGCGTCGGGACAGGGGGCGGTGCCGGGGAGCTGTTTTTT,CASSVGTGGGAGELFF
NA,TRBJ2-1,TRBV4-1,TRBD2,TGCGCCAGCAGCCAAGAAGGGCTAGCGGGATACAATGAGCAGTTCTTC,CASSQEGLAGYNEQFF
NA,TRBJ2-7,TRBV4-2,NA,TGTGCCAGCAGCCAGATGGGTGGGGGCACCTACGAGCAGTACTTC,CASSQMGGGTYEQYF